The T cell receptor (beta chain) under discussion was sequenced for a study of Graves' ophthalmopathy and Graves' hyperthyroidism. Study details: Upon initial diagnosis and before any treatment, peripheral blood was collected.

Losses at the gene ends were 2 bases for V and 5 bases for J; bases not matched to a gene: 19. CDR1 and CDR2 from the germline V gene are MNHNS and SASEGT. There are 19 residues in the CDR3. TCR beta CDR3 regions were amplified from RNA transcripts. Second-round multiplex PCR followed a first-round RT-PCR using HTBI primers. TCRdb reprocessed the multiplex PCR reads via MiXCR and lists one record per CDR3 protein. The sample consists of some 350,000 distinct CDR3 sequences, about 18% of them appearing once. Study-level findings and limits: Also, most clonotypes expanded in the thyroid above 0.001 frequency appeared in blood.

The authors enrolled newly diagnosed hyperthyroidism patients aged 18 to 65 with under 2 months' duration. A word on this clonotype: Its antigen is not identified.

This receptor was obtained from an adult woman with stable Graves' hyperthyroidism. The chain recombines TRBV6-1 with TRBJ1-1, with 8 bases matching TRBD1. Sample: peripheral blood. The CDR3 coding sequence is TGTGCCAGCAGTGAATTTGGACACCCTCTCGCGACAGGGGTGACTGAAGCTTTCTTT. The encoded protein is CASSEFGHPLATGVTEAFF.